This T cell receptor (beta chain) was sequenced for a study of T cell responses to AZD1222 COVID-19 vaccine. Overall study results and limits: A rise in Spike-specific TCR breadth and depth followed two AZD1222 doses. Repertoires were collected only later (after the peak T cell response had occurred). Seropositive at baseline were only 5 to 7 AZD1222 recipients.

This clone was recorded once. Its antigen is still unknown. This CDR3 has 15 amino acids. The germline V gene encodes CDR1 SNHLY and CDR2 FYNNEI. V lost 3 bases and J lost 0; bases outside the gene matches: 0. The table came from immunoSEQ multiplex PCR; TCRdb's copy has only in-frame clones and leaves some out. Here the sample spans roughly 150,000 clones, approximately 84% being singletons. The sequencing used peripheral blood, collected on day 0 of AZD1222 vaccination. The TCR comes from an adult in good health. V usage is TRBV2 and J usage is TRBJ2-1; TRBD1 aligns across 9 bases. The DNA for the CDR3 is TGTGCCAGCAGTGAGGGACAGGGCTCCTACAATGAGCAGTTCTTC. Residues: CASSEGQGSYNEQFF.